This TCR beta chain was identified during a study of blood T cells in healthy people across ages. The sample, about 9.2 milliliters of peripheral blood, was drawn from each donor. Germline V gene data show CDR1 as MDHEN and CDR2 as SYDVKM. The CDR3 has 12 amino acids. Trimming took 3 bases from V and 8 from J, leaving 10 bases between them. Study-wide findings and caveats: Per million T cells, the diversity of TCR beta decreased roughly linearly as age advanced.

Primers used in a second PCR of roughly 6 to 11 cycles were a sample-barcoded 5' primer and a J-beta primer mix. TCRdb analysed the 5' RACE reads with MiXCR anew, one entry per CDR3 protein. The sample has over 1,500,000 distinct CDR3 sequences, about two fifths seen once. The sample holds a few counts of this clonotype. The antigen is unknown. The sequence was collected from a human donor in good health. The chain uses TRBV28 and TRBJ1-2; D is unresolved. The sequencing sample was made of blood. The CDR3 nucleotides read TGTGCCAGCAGTTTCGGACCGGACGGCTACACCTTC. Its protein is CASSFGPDGYTF.